Following are 27 T cell receptor beta chains from one sample sequenced in a study of blood T cell repertoires in COVID-19. Method: immunoSEQ multiplex PCR; TCRdb's copy keeps in-frame clones and lacks some. The sample carries about 270,000 clones, about 90% recorded once. The sample was PBMCs or T cells enriched from blood (not recorded which). These TCRs come from a woman aged 30 to 39 with acute COVID-19.

This chain connects TRBV18 to TRBJ2-7, with a possible D match to TRBD1 (6 bases). V was cut by 5 bases and J by 0 bases, with 26 bases left in between. This CDR3 is 19 amino acids long. In germline, CDR1 is KGHSH, CDR2 LQKENI. The CDR3 reads CASSTTIIDRSKDSYEQYF. The CDR3, as DNA: TGTGCCAGCTCAACGACGATAATTGACAGGTCAAAGGACTCCTACGAGCAGTACTTC.

The chain combines TRBV11-2 with TRBJ1-1; 7 nucleotides agree with TRBD1. With V trimmed by 1 base and J by 1 base, 6 bases remained unmatched. This CDR3 region has 16 residues. Germline V CDR1 and CDR2: SGHAT, FQNNGV. The CDR3 DNA reads TGTGCCAGCAGCTTAGTTCAAAGGACAGGGAACACTGAAGCTTTCTTT. Encoded protein: CASSLVQRTGNTEAFF. The entire variable domain, with the rest obtained from reference TRBV11-2 and TRBJ1-1, is as follows: EAGVAQSPRYKIIEKRQSVAFWCNPISGHATLYWYQQILGQGPKLLIQFQNNGVVDDSQLPKDRFSAERLKGVDSTLKIQPAKLEDSAVYLCASSLVQRTGNTEAFFGQGTRLTVV.

The rearrangement links TRBV6-5 to TRBJ2-3; D is undetermined. The CDR3 is 12 amino acids. The V end lost 0 bases, the J end lost 6 bases, and 4 bases lay between the germline ends. Germline CDR1 and CDR2: MNHEY and SVGAGI. The CDR3 sequence: CASSYSSDTQYF. CDR3 bases: TGTGCCAGCAGTTACTCGTCGGATACGCAGTATTTT.

This sequence joins TRBV2 and TRBJ2-1, with TRBD1 matching over 8 bases. Germline V lookup: CDR1 SNHLY, CDR2 FYNNEI. J was trimmed by 0 bases and V by 4 bases; bases with no gene match: 5. The CDR3 sequence is 16 residues long. CDR3 nucleotides: TGTGCCAGCAGTGGTACCGGGACAGGCTCCTACAATGAGCAGTTCTTC. Its protein product is CASSGTGTGSYNEQFF.

This clone came up a few times. The rearrangement uses TRBV6-4 and TRBJ2-7; the match to TRBD1 covers 7 bases. The CDR3 length is 13 residues. After removal of 6 bases from V and 3 bases from J, the junction contained 5 bases not matched to a gene. CDR1 is MRHNA, CDR2 SNTAGT, per germline. The CDR3 spells CASRDRTHYEQYF. The CDR3 nucleotides are TGTGCCAGCAGGGACAGGACTCACTACGAGCAGTACTTC.

The rearrangement uses TRBV4-1 and TRBJ2-5; 8 positions match TRBD1. V was pared by 2 bases and J by 1 base, with 6 bases of the junction left unmatched. The CDR3 has 16 amino acids. Germline V gene lookup returns CDR1 MGHRA and CDR2 YSYEKL. CDR3 region: CASSQLWDRSQETQYF. In DNA, the CDR3 is TGCGCCAGCAGCCAACTATGGGACAGGAGCCAAGAGACCCAGTACTTC.

This chain uses TRBV30 with TRBJ2-5; 13 positions match TRBD2. CDR3 length: 15 residues. CDR1 is GTSNPN and CDR2 is SVGIG in the germline V gene (reference sequence). Germline trimming cut 3 bases from V and 3 bases from J; bases unmatched to any gene: 4. The CDR3 here is CAWSLGLAGEETQYF. CDR3 nucleotides: TGTGCCTGGAGCCTCGGACTAGCGGGAGAAGAGACCCAGTACTTC.

This chain joins TRBV28 and TRBJ1-4; D may be TRBD1 (5 bases). This CDR3 region has 15 residues. Between the trimmed V and J ends, which lost 8 bases and 4 bases, there was a span of 17 bases. CDR1 and CDR2 from the germline V gene are MDHEN and SYDVKM. This chain's CDR3 is CASCSAGVGNEKLFF. The CDR3 DNA reads as TGTGCCAGCTGTTCTGCGGGGGTCGGTAATGAAAAACTGTTTTTT.

This chain joins TRBV4-1 and TRBJ2-2, with a possible D match to TRBD1 (5 bases). Germline CDR1 and CDR2: MGHRA and YSYEKL. The CDR3 runs 17 residues. Trimming took 3 bases from V and 7 from J, leaving 21 bases between them. CDR3 bases: TGCGCCAGCAGCCAGCTCCGGGCAGGGAATCTGGTCGGGGAGCTGTTTTTT. The encoded protein is CASSQLRAGNLVGELFF.

The J gene is TRBJ2-5, the V gene TRBV5-6; 7 bases line up with TRBD2. The trim removed 3 bases at V and 5 bases at J, leaving 10 bases unmatched. CDR3 length: 15 amino acids. Per germline, CDR1 SGHDT and CDR2 YYEEEE. In nucleotides, the CDR3 is TGTGCCAGCAGCTCCAGCGGGACTTACGGTGAGACCCAGTACTTC. Translated: CASSSSGTYGETQYF.

The genes are TRBV29-1 and TRBJ1-2, with 10 positions matching TRBD1. V lost 5 bases, J lost 3 bases, and 6 bases stayed unmatched. CDR1 and CDR2 from the germline V gene are SQVTM and ANQGSEA. The CDR3 is 14 amino acids. The CDR3: CSVSVTGGDYGYTF. The CDR3 nucleotides are TGCAGCGTTTCCGTGACAGGGGGCGACTATGGCTACACCTTC.

The chain carries TRBV27 and TRBJ1-5, with TRBD1 matching over 10 bases. The CDR3 loop spans 22 amino acids. The germline V gene encodes CDR1 MNHEY and CDR2 SMNVEV (reference sequence). Trimming removed 2 bases from V and 3 bases from J; junction bases left unmatched: 22. In DNA, the CDR3 is TGTGCCAGCAGTTTACGCCCGCCAGCCGGGACAGGGGCTACGAAACTCAATCAGCCCCAGCATTTT. Translation gives CASSLRPPAGTGATKLNQPQHF.

This clone was detected a few times. The chain combines TRBV2 with TRBJ1-4, with D possibly matching TRBD1 (5 bases). This CDR3 is built from 13 residues. The V end lost 4 bases, the J end lost 8 bases, and 11 bases lay between the germline ends. Germline V gene data show CDR1 as SNHLY and CDR2 as FYNNEI. DNA for the CDR3: TGTGCCAGCAGTGGACAGATGAGGGAAAAACTGTTTTTT. Protein product: CASSGQMREKLFF.

This rearrangement joins TRBV10-3 to TRBJ2-2, with 11 bases fitting TRBD2. J gave up 4 bases and V 4 bases, and 11 bases lay outside the gene matches. The CDR3 is 18 residues long. CDR1 and CDR2 (germline): ENHRY, SYGVKD. CDR3 sequence: CAISVPMALAGGTGELFF. CDR3 coding DNA: TGTGCCATCAGTGTTCCTATGGCGCTAGCGGGGGGCACCGGGGAGCTGTTTTTT.

The chain employs TRBV10-3 and TRBJ2-7; 8 bases fit TRBD1. The J segment lost 0 bases and the V segment lost 6 bases, leaving 4 bases of the junction unmatched. CDR3 size: 14 residues. Germline CDR1 is ENHRY and CDR2 is SYGVKD. Here the CDR3 reads CAISGDRGSYEQYF. DNA of the CDR3: TGTGCCATCAGCGGTGACAGGGGCTCCTACGAGCAGTACTTC.

As DNA, the CDR3 is TGTGCCACCAGTGACCGGACAGGGAGAGAAGGCTACACCTTC. This translates into CATSDRTGREGYTF. The chain joins TRBV24-1 to TRBJ1-2; 8 bases agree with TRBD1. CDR1 is KGHDR and CDR2 is SFDVKD in the germline V gene. Germline trimming cut 4 bases from V and 8 bases from J; bases unmatched to any gene: 8. The CDR3 runs to 14 residues.

This clone was observed a handful of times. The chain joins TRBV25-1 to TRBJ2-2; 7 bases fit TRBD1. The CDR3 spans 16 residues. J lost 5 bases, V lost 8 bases, and 14 bases had no gene match. CDR1 is MGHDK and CDR2 is SYGVNS in the germline V gene. As DNA, the CDR3 is TGTGCCAGCTCTAATCCAAACAGGGGCGGTACCGGGGAGCTGTTTTTT. Translation gives CASSNPNRGGTGELFF.

The gene calls are TRBV19 and TRBJ2-7, with a tentative D call TRBD1 (5 bases). The CDR3 spans 14 residues. Deletions cut 5 bases from V and 0 bases from J, with 11 bases between. Looked up from germline, CDR1 is LNHDA and CDR2 is SQIVND (reference sequence). CDR3 loop: CASSPSDISYEQYF. The CDR3 DNA follows: TGTGCCAGTAGTCCCTCGGACATCTCCTACGAGCAGTACTTC.

The J gene is TRBJ2-7, the V gene TRBV24-1, with 8 bases matching TRBD1. Trimming removed 1 base from V and 6 bases from J; junction bases left unmatched: 10. The CDR3 contains 16 residues. Germline V gives CDR1 KGHDR, CDR2 SFDVKD. CDR3 sequence: CATSDLSDRVDVEQYF. The CDR3 coding sequence is TGTGCCACCAGTGATTTATCGGACAGGGTGGACGTCGAGCAGTACTTC.

The chain joins TRBV3-1 (or the pseudogene TRBV3-2) to TRBJ2-6, with TRBD1 identical over 8 bases. The CDR3 is 15 residues long. V lost 5 bases and J lost 2; bases outside the gene matches: 2. CDR1 is LGHDT and CDR2 is YNNKEL in the germline V gene (reference sequence). The DNA of the CDR3 is TGTGCCAGCAGCTCACAGGGGGCTGGGGCCAACGTCCTGACTTTC. It is translated as CASSSQGAGANVLTF.

The genes are TRBV2 and TRBJ1-6, with 8 bases aligning to TRBD1. The V segment lost 7 bases and the J segment 0 bases; nucleotides outside the gene matches: 8. Germline assignment: CDR1 SNHLY and CDR2 FYNNEI. The CDR3 is made up of 17 amino acids. CDR3 residues: CASTKGQGASYNSPLHF. DNA of the CDR3: TGTGCCAGCACTAAAGGACAGGGCGCCTCCTATAATTCACCCCTCCACTTT.

This chain links TRBV27 with TRBJ2-1, with 7 bases lining up with TRBD2. Germline V CDR1 and CDR2: MNHEY, SMNVEV (reference sequence). V shed 1 base and J 3 bases; nucleotides not matched to a gene: 3. The CDR3 runs 15 residues. The CDR3, as DNA: TGTGCCAGCAGTTTATTTCTAGCGGACTACAATGAGCAGTTCTTC. It translates to CASSLFLADYNEQFF.

The chain couples TRBV3-1 (or the pseudogene TRBV3-2) to TRBJ2-5; D perhaps matches TRBD1 (5 bases). This CDR3 comprises 14 residues. Trimming removed 7 bases at V and 1 base at J, with 13 bases between. Germline V gene data show CDR1 as LGHDT and CDR2 as YNNKEL (reference sequence). CDR3 in amino acids: CASMQRGFQETQYF. CDR3 DNA sequence: TGTGCCAGCATGCAAAGGGGATTCCAAGAGACCCAGTACTTC.

The chain recombines TRBV10-3 with TRBJ2-2, with 14 bases lining up with TRBD2. Germline V gene sequence: CDR1 ENHRY, CDR2 SYGVKD. V gave up 4 bases and J gave up 4 bases; unmatched junction bases: 5. The CDR3 covers 17 residues. In DNA form, the CDR3 reads TGTGCCATCAGTGGACTAGCGGGAGGGATGGGCACCGGGGAGCTGTTTTTT. Its translation is CAISGLAGGMGTGELFF.

The rearrangement uses TRBV6-2 or TRBV6-3 and TRBJ1-5, with a tentative D call TRBD1 (6 bases). CDR3 length equals 14 residues. Germline loops: CDR1 MNHEY, CDR2 SVGEGT. With 4 bases removed from V and 4 bases from J, the gap between germline ends came to 11 bases. CDR3 in amino acids: CASSFYQGNQPQHF. CDR3 bases: TGTGCCAGCAGTTTTTATCAGGGGAATCAGCCCCAGCATTTT.

The V gene is TRBV13, the J gene TRBJ1-1, with a tentative D call TRBD1 (5 bases). The germline V and J ends were trimmed by 2 bases and 6 bases, with 16 bases remaining between them. Germline V CDR1 and CDR2: PRHDT, FYEKMQ (reference sequence). The CDR3 length is 15 residues. The CDR3 DNA reads as TGTGCCAGCAGCTTAATTCAGGGTGTAATCGCTGAAGCTTTCTTT. This codes for CASSLIQGVIAEAFF.

This clone was counted a few times. The V and J genes are TRBV6-2 or TRBV6-3 and TRBJ2-1; 11 bases agree with TRBD2. V lost 6 bases, J lost 4 bases, and 5 bases stayed unmatched. The CDR3 is made up of 15 amino acids. Germline CDR1 MNHEY, CDR2 SVGEGT. CDR3 residues: CASSRTSGLYNEQFF. The CDR3 DNA is TGTGCCAGCAGCCGGACTAGCGGGTTGTACAATGAGCAGTTCTTC.